The 4 T cell receptor beta chains below come from one sample, sequenced in a study of T-cell memory formation after mild COVID-19 (dated by TCRdb to about 2021). The library was built by means of 5' RACE. The reads were generated on an Illumina NovaSeq 6000. The raw public data were reprocessed by TCRdb itself: fastp quality trimming at Q25, MiXCR clonotype calling, in-frame beta chains only. CDR3 protein duplicates are merged, each entry listing the most common genes and DNA. The sample records some 210,000 distinct CDR3 sequences, around 17% of which are singletons. Together, the top ten hold 2.4% of the sample. The sequenced material came from PBMCs or a T cell subset sorted from them (not recorded which). Source of these receptors: an adult woman who had mild COVID-19 (a few samples of this study predate the infection). The sample titles of this study are shuffled in the database, so cell type and time point are left out; the donor was told from shared clones.

This clonotype was seen more than once but under ten times. CDR3 amino acids: CASGKRGNEKLFF. The CDR3 DNA reads TGTGCCAGCGGAAAACGGGGTAATGAAAAACTGTTTTTT. The chain joins TRBV2 to TRBJ1-4, with D hard to call. The germline CDR1 and CDR2 sequences are SNHLY and FYNNEI. This CDR3 has 13 amino acids. Trimming stripped 8 bases from V and 4 bases from J, with 11 bases between.

This clonotype occurred a few times. CDR3: CASSFISGSGETQYF. The DNA of the CDR3 is TGTGCCAGCAGCTTTATTAGCGGGAGCGGGGAGACCCAGTACTTC. V usage is TRBV7-2 and J usage is TRBJ2-5, with 9 bases identical to TRBD2. The CDR3 is 15 residues long. Per germline, CDR1 SGHTA and CDR2 FQGNSA. V was pared by 3 bases and J by 5 bases, with 7 bases of the junction left unmatched.

This clonotype was counted at least ten times. The chain has TRBV24-1 and TRBJ2-7, with TRBD1 identical over 10 bases. Germline CDR1 is KGHDR and CDR2 is SFDVKD. The V segment lost 10 bases and the J segment 4 bases; nucleotides outside the gene matches: 9. The CDR3 loop spans 14 amino acids. The CDR3 region is CATLPGQGLYEQYF. The DNA for the CDR3 is TGTGCCACACTGCCGGGACAGGGGTTGTACGAGCAGTACTTC.

The genes are TRBV29-1 and TRBJ2-1; perhaps TRBD2 as D (6 bases). Germline assignment: CDR1 SQVTM and CDR2 ANQGSEA. This CDR3 comprises 14 residues. V lost 6 bases to trimming and J lost 4 bases, with 16 bases between them. In nucleotides, the CDR3 is TGCAGCGTGTACCCGGGACTTTATTACAATGAGCAGTTCTTC. Translation: CSVYPGLYYNEQFF.